A selection of T cell receptor beta chains follows, all from one sample in a study of control samples from healthy donors and cancer patients. Produced via immunoSEQ multiplex PCR; TCRdb's table is partial and in-frame only. This table holds 120,000 to 150,000 clones, roughly 94% found once. The specimen sequenced was blood. These TCRs come from a man between 40 and 49 years old in good health. Both conserved end residues are part of each CDR3. The D gene is left open where the match is weak. Some rows mark clone size as missing; the rest say once, few, many or name a class of expanded clone.

j_call: TRBJ2-5; clone_size: .; d_call: .; v_call: TRBV5-6; cdr3_nt: TGTGCCAGCAGCTTGGTGGGTTTGGAGACCCAGTACTTC; cdr3_aa: CASSLVGLETQYF
j_call: TRBJ1-4; clone_size: .; d_call: .; v_call: TRBV12-5; cdr3_nt: TGTGCTAGTGGTCAAGGACTGGGTGAAAAACTGTTTTTT; cdr3_aa: CASGQGLGEKLFF
j_call: TRBJ2-7; clone_size: .; d_call: TRBD1; v_call: TRBV6-5; cdr3_nt: TGTGCCAGCAGTTTAGCCCGACAGGGGTACTACGAGCAGTACTTC; cdr3_aa: CASSLARQGYYEQYF
j_call: TRBJ1-1; clone_size: .; d_call: TRBD1; v_call: TRBV7-3; cdr3_nt: TGTGCCAGCAGCTTAACCCCGTTGACAGGGGGCACGAACACTGAAGCTTTCTTT; cdr3_aa: CASSLTPLTGGTNTEAFF
j_call: TRBJ1-1; clone_size: .; d_call: .; v_call: TRBV3-1/TRBV3-2; cdr3_nt: TGTGCCAGCAGCCATCCGTGGGGAAACACTGAAGCTTTCTTT; cdr3_aa: CASSHPWGNTEAFF
j_call: TRBJ1-2; clone_size: .; d_call: .; v_call: TRBV29-1; cdr3_nt: TGCAGCGCCGACAGTGGTGGCTACACCTTC; cdr3_aa: CSADSGGYTF
j_call: TRBJ1-1; clone_size: .; d_call: TRBD1; v_call: TRBV6-5; cdr3_nt: TGTGCCAGCAGTAGCCACAGGGGGAGCACTGAAGCTTTCTTT; cdr3_aa: CASSSHRGSTEAFF
j_call: TRBJ1-4; clone_size: .; d_call: .; v_call: TRBV4-1; cdr3_nt: TGCGCCAGCAGCCAAGTGGGTTCTAATGAAAAACTGTTTTTT; cdr3_aa: CASSQVGSNEKLFF
j_call: TRBJ1-4; clone_size: .; d_call: .; v_call: TRBV5-5; cdr3_nt: TGTGCCAGCAGCTTGGCTTCACCTGAAAAACTGTTTTTT; cdr3_aa: CASSLASPEKLFF
j_call: TRBJ2-3; clone_size: .; d_call: TRBD2; v_call: TRBV10-3; cdr3_nt: TGTGCCATCAGTGAGGCTAGCGGGAGGGCCGGTCGCACAGATACGCAGTATTTT; cdr3_aa: CAISEASGRAGRTDTQYF
j_call: TRBJ1-4; clone_size: .; d_call: .; v_call: TRBV5-5; cdr3_nt: TGTGCCAGCAGGGACGTTCTAAAGGCCGGTGAAAAACTGTTTTTT; cdr3_aa: CASRDVLKAGEKLFF
j_call: TRBJ2-5; clone_size: .; d_call: .; v_call: TRBV7-3; cdr3_nt: TGTGCCAGCAGCTTAAGGCGGGAAAAGACCCAGTACTTC; cdr3_aa: CASSLRREKTQYF
j_call: TRBJ2-7; clone_size: .; d_call: TRBD2; v_call: TRBV2; cdr3_nt: TGTGCCAGCAGGGAGACTAGCGGGACAACCTACGAGCAGTACTTC; cdr3_aa: CASRETSGTTYEQYF
j_call: TRBJ1-2; clone_size: .; d_call: .; v_call: TRBV5-4; cdr3_nt: TGTGCCAGCAGCTTGAGGGGGGGCGGTGGCTACACCTTC; cdr3_aa: CASSLRGGGGYTF
j_call: TRBJ2-2; clone_size: once; d_call: .; v_call: TRBV7-2; cdr3_nt: TGTGCCAGCAGCTTATCGCAGGGTGTCGGCACCGGGGAGCTGTTTTTT; cdr3_aa: CASSLSQGVGTGELFF
j_call: TRBJ2-1; clone_size: .; d_call: .; v_call: TRBV9; cdr3_nt: TGTGCCAGCAGTGCGCCACAGGGCAATGAGCAGTTCTTC; cdr3_aa: CASSAPQGNEQFF
j_call: TRBJ1-2; clone_size: .; d_call: .; v_call: TRBV7-2; cdr3_nt: TGTGCCAGCAGCTTAGTGTCTGAGGGTAACTATGGCTACACCTTC; cdr3_aa: CASSLVSEGNYGYTF
j_call: TRBJ1-2; clone_size: .; d_call: .; v_call: TRBV12-5; cdr3_nt: TGTGCTAGTGGCCACGGGACCGGCTATGGCTACACCTTC; cdr3_aa: CASGHGTGYGYTF
j_call: TRBJ1-1; clone_size: .; d_call: TRBD1; v_call: TRBV20-1; cdr3_nt: TGCAGTGCTAGTGACGGACAGGGCCTGAACACTGAAGCTTTCTTT; cdr3_aa: CSASDGQGLNTEAFF
j_call: TRBJ1-3; clone_size: .; d_call: .; v_call: TRBV5-8; cdr3_nt: TGTGCCAGCAAAGGTTCCGGGCTGAGGAAGGTTGGAAACACCATATATTTT; cdr3_aa: CASKGSGLRKVGNTIYF
j_call: TRBJ2-7; clone_size: once; d_call: .; v_call: TRBV2; cdr3_nt: TGTGCCAGCAGTGAATGGAACGAGCAGTACTTC; cdr3_aa: CASSEWNEQYF
j_call: TRBJ2-3; clone_size: .; d_call: .; v_call: TRBV25-1; cdr3_nt: TGTGCCAGCAGTGAAACAGGGACAGATACGCAGTATTTT; cdr3_aa: CASSETGTDTQYF
j_call: TRBJ1-1; clone_size: .; d_call: .; v_call: TRBV21-1; cdr3_nt: TGTGCCAGCAGCAAAGCGCCCAGGGACCCGAACACTGAAGCTTTCTTT; cdr3_aa: CASSKAPRDPNTEAFF
j_call: TRBJ1-6; clone_size: once; d_call: .; v_call: TRBV6-5; cdr3_nt: TGTGCCAGCAGTTACTCGGGACGGAATTCACCCCTCCACTTT; cdr3_aa: CASSYSGRNSPLHF
j_call: TRBJ1-4; clone_size: .; d_call: .; v_call: TRBV6-5; cdr3_nt: TGTGCCAGCAGACCTCAGGGAACAACTAATGAAAAACTGTTTTTT; cdr3_aa: CASRPQGTTNEKLFF
j_call: TRBJ2-7; clone_size: .; d_call: TRBD1; v_call: TRBV7-9; cdr3_nt: TGTGCCAGCAGCTTCTATGCGGGACAGGGAAATAAGCAGTACTTC; cdr3_aa: CASSFYAGQGNKQYF
j_call: TRBJ1-1; clone_size: .; d_call: .; v_call: TRBV13; cdr3_nt: TGTGCCAGCAGCTTTCAGGGAGCCACTGAAGCTTTCTTT; cdr3_aa: CASSFQGATEAFF
j_call: TRBJ2-5; clone_size: .; d_call: TRBD2; v_call: TRBV13; cdr3_nt: TGTGCCAGCAGCCCTAGCGGGGGGTCCGAGACCCAGTACTTC; cdr3_aa: CASSPSGGSETQYF
j_call: TRBJ1-6; clone_size: .; d_call: TRBD1; v_call: TRBV28; cdr3_nt: TGTGCCAGCGATTCCGGGACAGAAAATTCACCCCTCCACTTT; cdr3_aa: CASDSGTENSPLHF
j_call: TRBJ1-1; clone_size: .; d_call: .; v_call: TRBV4-2; cdr3_nt: TGTGCCAGCAGCCAAGTTGTGGGGCTCACTGAAGCTTTCTTT; cdr3_aa: CASSQVVGLTEAFF
j_call: TRBJ2-1; clone_size: .; d_call: TRBD2; v_call: TRBV3-1/TRBV3-2; cdr3_nt: TGTGCCAGCAGCCAAGGGGGACTAGCGGAGGGGGAGCAGTTCTTC; cdr3_aa: CASSQGGLAEGEQFF
j_call: TRBJ1-1; clone_size: .; d_call: .; v_call: TRBV21-1; cdr3_nt: TGTGCCAGCAAATTAAGTAGGGATTTGAACACTGAAGCTTTCTTT; cdr3_aa: CASKLSRDLNTEAFF
j_call: TRBJ1-3; clone_size: .; d_call: TRBD1; v_call: TRBV29-1; cdr3_nt: TGCAGCGTTGCAGGGGACAGGGCTCCGAACACCATATATTTT; cdr3_aa: CSVAGDRAPNTIYF
j_call: TRBJ1-1; clone_size: .; d_call: .; v_call: TRBV5-1; cdr3_nt: TGCGCCAGCAGCTTTAGAGGGGTAGGAAGCACTGAAGCTTTCTTT; cdr3_aa: CASSFRGVGSTEAFF
j_call: TRBJ2-7; clone_size: once; d_call: .; v_call: TRBV6-5; cdr3_nt: TGTGCCACTTCTCGGAATGAAATGTACGAGCAGTACTTC; cdr3_aa: CATSRNEMYEQYF
j_call: TRBJ2-3; clone_size: .; d_call: .; v_call: TRBV24-1; cdr3_nt: TGTGCCACCAGTTCTTCAGGGGCCTACACAGATACGCAGTATTTT; cdr3_aa: CATSSSGAYTDTQYF
j_call: TRBJ2-7; clone_size: .; d_call: .; v_call: TRBV5-5; cdr3_nt: TGTGCCAGCAGCTTGGGGCTCCTAAGGGACGAGCAGTACTTC; cdr3_aa: CASSLGLLRDEQYF
j_call: TRBJ2-2; clone_size: .; d_call: .; v_call: TRBV10-3; cdr3_nt: TGTGCCATCAGTGAATCGCTCCTAACCGGGGAGCTGTTTTTT; cdr3_aa: CAISESLLTGELFF
j_call: TRBJ1-6; clone_size: .; d_call: TRBD1; v_call: TRBV7-9; cdr3_nt: TGTGCCAGCAGCATTACAGGGGGCTCAATGAATTCACCCCTCCACTTT; cdr3_aa: CASSITGGSMNSPLHF
j_call: TRBJ2-1; clone_size: .; d_call: .; v_call: TRBV5-1; cdr3_nt: TGCGCCAGCAGCTTGGGGGGTTCCTACAATGAGCAGTTCTTC; cdr3_aa: CASSLGGSYNEQFF
j_call: TRBJ2-7; clone_size: once; d_call: TRBD1; v_call: TRBV5-4; cdr3_nt: TGTGCCAGCAGCTTGGATAGGGGGCTCAACGAGCAGTACTTC; cdr3_aa: CASSLDRGLNEQYF
j_call: TRBJ2-7; clone_size: .; d_call: .; v_call: TRBV7-9; cdr3_nt: TGTGCCATCGGGGAGAGAGGGGGTAACTACGAGCAGTACTTC; cdr3_aa: CAIGERGGNYEQYF